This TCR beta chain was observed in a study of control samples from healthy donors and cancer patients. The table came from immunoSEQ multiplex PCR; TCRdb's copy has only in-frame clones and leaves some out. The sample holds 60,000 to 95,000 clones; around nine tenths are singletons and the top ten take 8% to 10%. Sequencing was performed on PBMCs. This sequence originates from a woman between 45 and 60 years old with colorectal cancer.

The CDR3 DNA sequence: TGTGCCAGCAGCTTAGGGGGTAGCTCCTATAATTCACCCCTCCACTTT. This codes for CASSLGGSSYNSPLHF. The V gene is TRBV7-2, the J gene TRBJ1-6; unclear D gene. V lost 1 base, J lost 0 bases, and 7 bases lay in between. CDR1 SGHTA and CDR2 FQGNSA come from the germline V gene. CDR3 length equals 16 residues.